Listed below are T cell receptor beta chains from one sample, sequenced in a study of cytomegalovirus exposure and HLA in healthy donors. Libraries were prepared by immunoSEQ multiplex PCR; TCRdb keeps only in-frame clonotypes and omits some of them. The data contain under 200,000 clones, about 71% of them singletons. The sequenced sample was PBMCs. These receptors were collected from a woman aged 30 to 39 in good health and CMV-seronegative. Each CDR3 is given with its conserved first and last residue. A D gene is named only where the DNA matches it firmly. Rows may omit the clone size; those that give it use once, few, many or a size class.

>TRBV28|TRBD1|TRBJ2-7|NA
CASRLPGDRGSYEQYF
TGTGCCAGCAGACTTCCTGGGGACAGGGGATCCTACGAGCAGTACTTC
>TRBV15|NA|TRBJ2-2|NA
CATFRENTGELFF
TGTGCCACCTTCAGGGAAAACACCGGGGAGCTGTTTTTT
>TRBV30|NA|TRBJ1-5|NA
CAWKGPGGNQPQHF
TGTGCCTGGAAAGGGCCGGGGGGCAATCAGCCCCAGCATTTT
>TRBV5-8|TRBD1|TRBJ2-1|NA
CASSLVTGGPGSYNEQFF
TGTGCCAGCAGCTTGGTGACAGGGGGCCCGGGCTCCTACAATGAGCAGTTCTTC
>TRBV29-1|NA|TRBJ2-5|few
CSAQVGAVGETQYF
TGCAGCGCCCAGGTGGGGGCTGTAGGAGAGACCCAGTACTTC
>TRBV6-5|NA|TRBJ1-2|NA
CASSYSVLRAVYGYTF
TGTGCCAGCAGTTACTCGGTACTCAGGGCAGTGTATGGCTACACCTTC
>TRBV2|TRBD1|TRBJ1-1|NA
CASTNGGQGAVGAFF
TGTGCCAGCACCAACGGGGGTCAGGGGGCAGTGGGGGCTTTCTTT
>TRBV27|TRBD1|TRBJ1-2|NA
CASSLEGAEGYTF
TGTGCCAGCAGTTTAGAGGGGGCGGAGGGCTACACCTTC
>TRBV7-3|NA|TRBJ1-3|NA
CASSLNGGVGNTIYF
TGTGCCAGCAGCTTAAACGGGGGTGTAGGAAACACCATATATTTT
>TRBV5-1|NA|TRBJ2-2|NA
CASSLWAGRNTGELFF
TGCGCCAGCAGCTTGTGGGCAGGCCGAAACACCGGGGAGCTGTTTTTT
>TRBV27|TRBD2|TRBJ2-7|NA
CASSLGLGLDEQYF
TGTGCCAGCAGTCTCGGACTAGGATTGGACGAGCAGTACTTC
>TRBV6-6|TRBD1|TRBJ1-5|NA
CASRNGQGNQPQHF
TGTGCCAGCAGAAACGGACAGGGCAATCAGCCCCAGCATTTT
>TRBV27|NA|TRBJ1-1|NA
CASRGQGQGVVAFF
TGTGCCAGCAGGGGTCAGGGGCAGGGAGTAGTAGCTTTCTTT
>TRBV9|TRBD2|TRBJ2-1|once
CASSVGGAGLNEQFF
TGTGCCAGCAGCGTAGGGGGAGCGGGGCTCAATGAGCAGTTCTTC
>TRBV7-9|TRBD2|TRBJ2-5|NA
CASSTTSGGALGETQYF
TGTGCCAGCAGTACTACTAGCGGGGGGGCCCTGGGAGAGACCCAGTACTTC
>TRBV28|NA|TRBJ2-7|NA
CASSFNRAYEQYF
TGTGCCAGCAGTTTTAACAGGGCCTACGAGCAGTACTTC
>TRBV2|NA|TRBJ1-1|NA
CASSVTGKTEAFF
TGTGCCAGCAGTGTCACAGGGAAGACTGAAGCTTTCTTT
>TRBV19|TRBD2|TRBJ2-2|NA
CASRSGREFGGELFF
TGTGCCAGTAGATCTGGGCGGGAGTTCGGCGGGGAGCTGTTTTTT
>TRBV28|NA|TRBJ1-6|NA
CASSIGGDYNSPLHF
TGTGCCAGCAGTATTGGAGGGGATTATAATTCACCCCTCCACTTT
>TRBV29-1|TRBD1|TRBJ2-3|NA
CSVEENAGGYTDTQYF
TGCAGCGTTGAAGAGAACGCAGGGGGCTACACAGATACGCAGTATTTT
>TRBV6-1|TRBD1|TRBJ2-4|once
CASSPGTGADIQYF
TGTGCCAGCAGTCCCGGGACAGGGGCGGACATTCAGTACTTC
>TRBV28|TRBD2|TRBJ2-1|NA
CASSSLFGLAGRNEQFF
TGTGCCAGCAGTTCTCTGTTTGGGCTAGCGGGCAGGAATGAGCAGTTCTTC
>TRBV4-1|NA|TRBJ2-2|NA
CASSQLDTYTGELFF
TGCGCCAGCAGCCAACTGGACACTTACACCGGGGAGCTGTTTTTT
>TRBV7-2|NA|TRBJ2-7|NA
CASSLGAEDPSYEQYF
TGTGCCAGCAGCTTGGGAGCGGAGGATCCATCCTACGAGCAGTACTTC
>TRBV30|TRBD2|TRBJ2-1|NA
CAWTVGLAGADEQFF
TGTGCCTGGACCGTGGGACTAGCGGGGGCTGATGAGCAGTTCTTC
>TRBV4-1|NA|TRBJ1-2|NA
CASSQSGQGGYTF
TGCGCCAGCAGCCAAAGTGGACAAGGTGGCTACACCTTC
>TRBV6-6|NA|TRBJ1-1|few
CASSLTGSEAFF
TGTGCCAGCAGTTTAACGGGGAGTGAAGCTTTCTTT
>TRBV19|NA|TRBJ1-5|NA
CASSVQQGENQPQHF
TGTGCCAGTAGTGTGCAACAGGGAGAGAATCAGCCCCAGCATTTT
>TRBV6-5|TRBD1|TRBJ1-1|NA
CASRRTRQGGEAFF
TGTGCCAGCAGACGGACTCGACAGGGGGGTGAAGCTTTCTTT
>TRBV7-2|NA|TRBJ2-7|NA
CASRTTGDRGKQYF
TGTGCCAGCAGGACGACGGGGGATCGCGGGAAGCAGTACTTC